The clone carrying this T cell receptor beta chain was counted between two and nine times. Its antigen is currently unknown. These data originate in a study of T cell repertoires in cytomegalovirus infection. MiXCR, applied by TCRdb to the reads, yields one record per CDR3 protein. This table holds more than 85,000 distinct CDR3 sequences, 25% to 35% found once. The sequences come from CD8+ T cells from cultured PBMCs, collected from culture after CMV antigen stimulation. The sequence was obtained from a human donor in good health (CMV status not recorded). Some clones in this sample may be carry-over from other donors' samples.

CDR3 region: CASSLIRTGWTGELFF. In nucleotides, the CDR3 is TGTGCCAGCAGTCTAATTCGGACAGGGTGGACCGGGGAGCTGTTTTTT. The chain couples TRBV28 to TRBJ2-2; 8 bases fit TRBD1. V was pared by 5 bases and J by 5 bases, with 10 bases of the junction left unmatched. This CDR3 spans 16 amino acids. Germline values: CDR1 MDHEN, CDR2 SYDVKM.